A single count supports the clone carrying this T cell receptor beta chain. Antigen specificity is unknown. This CDR3 is 19 amino acids long. The ends were cut back, 4 bases at V and 2 bases at J, with 25 bases in the middle. CDR1 is SGHRS and CDR2 is YFSETQ in the germline V gene. Repertoires were generated with immunoSEQ multiplex PCR, while TCRdb's copy carries only in-frame clones and drops some. The data hold roughly 2.6 million clones, with just over 90% observed a single time. This sample stems from a study of shared clonotypes between healthy human individuals. Broader study findings: Sampling used blood alone; tissue repertoires probably differ.

The clonotype comes from a man younger than 35 in good health. Sequencing input: naive CD4+ T cells sorted from blood. Indicated subset: CD45RA+ positively selected. This sequence joins TRBV5-1 and TRBJ1-5; D call uncertain. The CDR3 DNA is TGCGCCAGCAGCAACCGGCCACCGGGTCGGAAGGGCGGCAATCAGCCCCAGCATTTT. This encodes CASSNRPPGRKGGNQPQHF.